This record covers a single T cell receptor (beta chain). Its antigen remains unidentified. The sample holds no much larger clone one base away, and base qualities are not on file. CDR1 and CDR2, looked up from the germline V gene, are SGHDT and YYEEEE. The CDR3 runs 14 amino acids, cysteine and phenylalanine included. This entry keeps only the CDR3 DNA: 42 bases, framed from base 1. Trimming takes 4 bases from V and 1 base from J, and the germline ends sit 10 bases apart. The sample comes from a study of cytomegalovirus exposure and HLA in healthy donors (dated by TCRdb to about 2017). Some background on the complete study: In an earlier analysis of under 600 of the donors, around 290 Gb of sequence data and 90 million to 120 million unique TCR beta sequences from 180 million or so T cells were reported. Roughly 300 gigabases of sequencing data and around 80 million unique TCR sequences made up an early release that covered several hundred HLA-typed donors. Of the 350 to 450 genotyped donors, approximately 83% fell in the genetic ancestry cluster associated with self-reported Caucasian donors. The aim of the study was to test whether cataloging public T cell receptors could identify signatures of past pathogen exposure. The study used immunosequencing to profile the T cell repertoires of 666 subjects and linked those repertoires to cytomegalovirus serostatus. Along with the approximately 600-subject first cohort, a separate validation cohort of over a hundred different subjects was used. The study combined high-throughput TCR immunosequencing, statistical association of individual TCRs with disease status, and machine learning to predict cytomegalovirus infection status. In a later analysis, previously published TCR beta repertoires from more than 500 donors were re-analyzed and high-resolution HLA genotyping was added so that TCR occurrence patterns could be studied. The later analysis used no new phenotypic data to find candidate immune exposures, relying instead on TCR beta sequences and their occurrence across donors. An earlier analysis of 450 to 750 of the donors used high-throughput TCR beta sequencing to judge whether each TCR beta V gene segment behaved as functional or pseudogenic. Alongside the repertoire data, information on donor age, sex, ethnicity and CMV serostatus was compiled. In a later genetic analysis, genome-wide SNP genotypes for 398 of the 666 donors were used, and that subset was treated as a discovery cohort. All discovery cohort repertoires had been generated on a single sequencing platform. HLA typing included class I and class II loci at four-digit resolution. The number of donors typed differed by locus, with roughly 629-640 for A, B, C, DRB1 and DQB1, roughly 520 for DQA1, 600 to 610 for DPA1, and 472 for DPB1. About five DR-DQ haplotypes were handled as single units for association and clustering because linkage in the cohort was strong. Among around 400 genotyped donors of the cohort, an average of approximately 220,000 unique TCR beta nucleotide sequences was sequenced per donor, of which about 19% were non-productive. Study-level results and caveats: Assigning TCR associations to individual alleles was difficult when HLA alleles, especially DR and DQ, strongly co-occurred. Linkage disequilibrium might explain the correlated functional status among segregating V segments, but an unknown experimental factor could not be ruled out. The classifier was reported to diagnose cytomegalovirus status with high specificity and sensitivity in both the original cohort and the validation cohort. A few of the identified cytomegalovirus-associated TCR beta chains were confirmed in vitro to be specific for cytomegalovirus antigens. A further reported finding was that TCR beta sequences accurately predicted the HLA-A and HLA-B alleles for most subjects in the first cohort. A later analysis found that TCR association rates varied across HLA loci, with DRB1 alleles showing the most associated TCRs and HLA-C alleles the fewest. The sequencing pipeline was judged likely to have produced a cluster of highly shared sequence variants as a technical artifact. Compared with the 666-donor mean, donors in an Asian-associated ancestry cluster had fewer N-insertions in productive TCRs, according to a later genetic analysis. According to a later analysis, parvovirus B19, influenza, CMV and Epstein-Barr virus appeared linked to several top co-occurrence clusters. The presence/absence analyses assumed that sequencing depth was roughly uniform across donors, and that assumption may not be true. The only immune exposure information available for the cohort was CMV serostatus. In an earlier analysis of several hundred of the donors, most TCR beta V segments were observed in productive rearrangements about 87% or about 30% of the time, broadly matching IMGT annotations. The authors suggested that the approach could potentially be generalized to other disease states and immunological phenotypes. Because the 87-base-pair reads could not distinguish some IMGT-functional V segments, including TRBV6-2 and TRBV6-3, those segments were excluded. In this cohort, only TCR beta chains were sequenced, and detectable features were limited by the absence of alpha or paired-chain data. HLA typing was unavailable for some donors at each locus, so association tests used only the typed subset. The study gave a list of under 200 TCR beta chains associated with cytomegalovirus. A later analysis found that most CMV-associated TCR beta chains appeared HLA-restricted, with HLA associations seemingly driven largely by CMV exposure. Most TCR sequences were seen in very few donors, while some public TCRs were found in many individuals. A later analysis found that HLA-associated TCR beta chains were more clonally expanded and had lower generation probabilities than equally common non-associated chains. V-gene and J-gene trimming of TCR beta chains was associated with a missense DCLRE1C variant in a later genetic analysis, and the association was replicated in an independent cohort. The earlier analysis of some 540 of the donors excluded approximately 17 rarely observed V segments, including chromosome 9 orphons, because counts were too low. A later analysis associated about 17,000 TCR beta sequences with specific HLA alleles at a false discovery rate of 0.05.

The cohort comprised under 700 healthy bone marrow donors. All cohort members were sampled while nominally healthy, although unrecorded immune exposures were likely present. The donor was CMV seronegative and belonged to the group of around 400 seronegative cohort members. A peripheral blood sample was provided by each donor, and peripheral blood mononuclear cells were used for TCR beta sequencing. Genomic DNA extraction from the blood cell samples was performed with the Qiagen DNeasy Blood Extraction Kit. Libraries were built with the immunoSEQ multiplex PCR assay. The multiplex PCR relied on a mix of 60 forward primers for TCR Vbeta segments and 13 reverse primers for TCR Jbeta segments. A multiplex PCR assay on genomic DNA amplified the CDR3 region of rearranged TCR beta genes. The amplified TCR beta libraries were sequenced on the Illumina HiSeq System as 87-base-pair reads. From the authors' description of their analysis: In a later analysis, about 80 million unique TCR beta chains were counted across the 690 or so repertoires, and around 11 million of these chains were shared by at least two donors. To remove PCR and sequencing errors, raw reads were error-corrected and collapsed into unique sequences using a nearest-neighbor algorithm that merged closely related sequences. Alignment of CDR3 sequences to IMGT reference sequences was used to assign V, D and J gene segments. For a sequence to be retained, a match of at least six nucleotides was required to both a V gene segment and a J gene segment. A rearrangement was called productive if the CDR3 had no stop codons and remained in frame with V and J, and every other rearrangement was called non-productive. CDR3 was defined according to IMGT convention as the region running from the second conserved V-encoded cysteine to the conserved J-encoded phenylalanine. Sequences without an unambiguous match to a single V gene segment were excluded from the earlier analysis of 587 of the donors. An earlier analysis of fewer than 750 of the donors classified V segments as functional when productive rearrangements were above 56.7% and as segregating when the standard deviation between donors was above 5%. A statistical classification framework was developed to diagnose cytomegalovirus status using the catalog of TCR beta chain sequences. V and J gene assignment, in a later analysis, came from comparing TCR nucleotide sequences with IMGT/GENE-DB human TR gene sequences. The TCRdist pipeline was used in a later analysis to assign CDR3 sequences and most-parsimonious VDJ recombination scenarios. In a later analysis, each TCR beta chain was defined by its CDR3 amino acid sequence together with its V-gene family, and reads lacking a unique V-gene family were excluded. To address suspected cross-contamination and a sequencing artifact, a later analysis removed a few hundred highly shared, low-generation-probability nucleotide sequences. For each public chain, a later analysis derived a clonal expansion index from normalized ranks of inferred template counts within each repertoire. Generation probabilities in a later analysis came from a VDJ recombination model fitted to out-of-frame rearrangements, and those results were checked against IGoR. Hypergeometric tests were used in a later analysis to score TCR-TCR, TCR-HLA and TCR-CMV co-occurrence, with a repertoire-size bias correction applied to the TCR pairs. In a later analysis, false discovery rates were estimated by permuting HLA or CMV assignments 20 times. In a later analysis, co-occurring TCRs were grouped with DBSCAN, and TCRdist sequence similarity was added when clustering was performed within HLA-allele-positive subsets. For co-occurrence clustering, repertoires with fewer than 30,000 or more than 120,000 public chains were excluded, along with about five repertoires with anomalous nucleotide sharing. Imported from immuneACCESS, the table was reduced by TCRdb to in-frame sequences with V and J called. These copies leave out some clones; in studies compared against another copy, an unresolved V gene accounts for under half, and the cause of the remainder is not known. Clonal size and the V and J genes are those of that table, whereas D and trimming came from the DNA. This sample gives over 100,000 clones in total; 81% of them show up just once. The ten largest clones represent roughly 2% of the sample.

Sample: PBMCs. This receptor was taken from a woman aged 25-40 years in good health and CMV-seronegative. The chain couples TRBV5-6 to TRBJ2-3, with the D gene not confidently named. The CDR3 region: CASSPQHRTDTQYF. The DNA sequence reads TGTGCCAGCAGCCCCCAACATCGCACAGATACGCAGTATTTT.